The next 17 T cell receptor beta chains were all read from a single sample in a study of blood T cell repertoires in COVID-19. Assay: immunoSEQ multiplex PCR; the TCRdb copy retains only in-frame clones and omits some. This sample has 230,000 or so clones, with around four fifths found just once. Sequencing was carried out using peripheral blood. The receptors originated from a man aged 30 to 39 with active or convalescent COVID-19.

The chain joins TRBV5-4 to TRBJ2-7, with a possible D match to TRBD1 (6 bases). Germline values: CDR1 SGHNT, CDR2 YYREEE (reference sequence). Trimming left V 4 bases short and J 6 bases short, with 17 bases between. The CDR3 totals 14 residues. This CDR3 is CASSPTGMGREQYF. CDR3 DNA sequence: TGTGCCAGCAGCCCCACAGGGATGGGGCGCGAGCAGTACTTC.

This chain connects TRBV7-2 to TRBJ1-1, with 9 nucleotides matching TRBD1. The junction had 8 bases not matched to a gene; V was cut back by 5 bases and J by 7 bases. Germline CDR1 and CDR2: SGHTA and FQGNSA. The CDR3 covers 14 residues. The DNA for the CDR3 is TGTGCCAGCAGCCCGGGGGACAGGGCCCTTGAAGCTTTCTTT. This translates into CASSPGDRALEAFF.

The CDR3 nucleotides are TGTGCCAGCAGCCCTTCTATTACTAGTACCGGGGAGCTGTTTTTT. Residues: CASSPSITSTGELFF. The rearrangement joins TRBV21-1 to TRBJ2-2; the table names TRBD2, a call not compared with the DNA. TRBV21-1 is shown as a pseudogene. This CDR3 is 15 amino acids long.

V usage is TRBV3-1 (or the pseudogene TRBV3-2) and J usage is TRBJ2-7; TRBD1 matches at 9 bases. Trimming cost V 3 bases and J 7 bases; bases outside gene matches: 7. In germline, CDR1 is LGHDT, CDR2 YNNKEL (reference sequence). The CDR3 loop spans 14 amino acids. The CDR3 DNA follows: TGTGCCAGCAGCCAGGAACAGGGGGCGTGGGAGCAGTACTTC. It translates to CASSQEQGAWEQYF.

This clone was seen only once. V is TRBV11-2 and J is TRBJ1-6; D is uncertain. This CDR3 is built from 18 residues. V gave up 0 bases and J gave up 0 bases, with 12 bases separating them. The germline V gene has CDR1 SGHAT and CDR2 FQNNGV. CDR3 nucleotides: TGTGCCAGCAGCTTAGACTCCCGCGGAGGCTCCTATAATTCACCCCTCCACTTT. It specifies CASSLDSRGGSYNSPLHF.

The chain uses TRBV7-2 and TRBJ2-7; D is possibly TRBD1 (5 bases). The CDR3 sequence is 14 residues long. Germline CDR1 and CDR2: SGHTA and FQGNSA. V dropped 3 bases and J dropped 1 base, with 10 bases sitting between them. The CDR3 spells CASSFTTGSYEQYF. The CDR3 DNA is TGTGCCAGCAGCTTTACTACAGGTTCCTACGAGCAGTACTTC. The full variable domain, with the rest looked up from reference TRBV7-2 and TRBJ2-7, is GAGVSQSPSNKVTEKGKDVELRCDPISGHTALYWYRQSLGQGLEFLIYFQGNSAPDKSGLPSDRFSAERTGGSVSTLTIQRTQQEDSAVYLCASSFTTGSYEQYFGPGTRLTVT.

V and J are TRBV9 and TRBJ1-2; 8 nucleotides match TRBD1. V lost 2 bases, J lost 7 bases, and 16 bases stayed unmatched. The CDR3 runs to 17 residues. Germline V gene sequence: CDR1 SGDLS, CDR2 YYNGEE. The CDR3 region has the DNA TGTGCCAGCAGCGTGGAGACAGGGGTGGGACTATATGGTGGCTACACCTTC. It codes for CASSVETGVGLYGGYTF.

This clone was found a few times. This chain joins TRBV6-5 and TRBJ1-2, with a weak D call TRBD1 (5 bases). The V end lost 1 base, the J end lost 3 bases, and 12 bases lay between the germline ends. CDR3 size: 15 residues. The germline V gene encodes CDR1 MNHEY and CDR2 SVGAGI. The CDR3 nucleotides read TGTGCCAGCAGTTACTTGGGGCCCCAGGACTATGGCTACACCTTC. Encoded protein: CASSYLGPQDYGYTF.

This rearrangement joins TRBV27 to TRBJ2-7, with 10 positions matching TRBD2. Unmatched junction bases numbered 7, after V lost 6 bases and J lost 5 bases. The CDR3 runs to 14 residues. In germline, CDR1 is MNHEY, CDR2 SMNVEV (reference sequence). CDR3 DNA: TGTGCCAGCAGAGCTAGCGGGAGTCTCGACGAGCAGTACTTC. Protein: CASRASGSLDEQYF.

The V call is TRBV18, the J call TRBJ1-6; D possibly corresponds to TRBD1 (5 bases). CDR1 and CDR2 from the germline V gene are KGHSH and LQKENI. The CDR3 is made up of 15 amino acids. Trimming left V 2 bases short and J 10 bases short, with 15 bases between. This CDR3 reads CASSPATGAVSPLHF. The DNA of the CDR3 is TGTGCCAGCTCACCAGCCACAGGCGCGGTCTCACCCCTCCACTTT.

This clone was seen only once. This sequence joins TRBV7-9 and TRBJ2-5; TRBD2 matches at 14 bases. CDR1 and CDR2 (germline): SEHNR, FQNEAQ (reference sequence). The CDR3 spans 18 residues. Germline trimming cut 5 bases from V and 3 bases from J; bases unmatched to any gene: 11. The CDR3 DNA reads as TGTGCCAGCAGCCCCGGGACTAGCGGGAGCCTATTTAAAGAGACCCAGTACTTC. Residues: CASSPGTSGSLFKETQYF. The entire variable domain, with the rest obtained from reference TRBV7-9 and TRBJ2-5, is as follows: DTGVSQNPRHKITKRGQNVTFRCDPISEHNRLYWYRQTLGQGPEFLTYFQNEAQLEKSRLLSDRFSAERPKGSFSTLEIQRTEQGDSAMYLCASSPGTSGSLFKETQYFGPGTRLLVL.

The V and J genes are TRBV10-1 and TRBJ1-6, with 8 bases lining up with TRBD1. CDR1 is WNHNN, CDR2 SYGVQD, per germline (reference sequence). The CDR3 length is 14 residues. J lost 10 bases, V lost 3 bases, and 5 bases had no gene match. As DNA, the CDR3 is TGCGCCAGCAGTGATGGACAGGGAGGGTCACCCCTCCACTTT. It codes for CASSDGQGGSPLHF.

CDR3 residues: CASSAPSSYEQYF. The CDR3 nucleotides read TGCGCCAGCAGTGCCCCGAGCTCCTACGAGCAGTACTTC. The J gene is TRBJ2-7, the V gene TRBV5-1; D is uncertain. The V end was cut by 5 bases, the J end by 0 bases, with 9 bases between. This CDR3 contains 13 residues. The V gene's germline CDR1 is SGHRS and CDR2 YFSETQ. Looking up the rest from reference TRBV5-1 and TRBJ2-7 gives the full variable domain: KAGVTQTPRYLIKTRGQQVTLSCSPISGHRSVSWYQQTPGQGLQFLFEYFSETQRNKGNFPGRFSGRQFSNSRSEMNVSTLELGDSALYLCASSAPSSYEQYFGPGTRLTVT.

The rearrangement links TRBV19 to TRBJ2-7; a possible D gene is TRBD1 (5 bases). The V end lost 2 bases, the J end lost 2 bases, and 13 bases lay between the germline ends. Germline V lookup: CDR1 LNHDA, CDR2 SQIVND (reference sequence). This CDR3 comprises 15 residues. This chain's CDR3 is CASSINHLGAYEQYF. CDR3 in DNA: TGTGCCAGTAGTATAAATCACCTAGGGGCCTACGAGCAGTACTTC.

The CDR3 region has the DNA TGTGCCAGCACCCTACAGAATCGGGACTTGTTTTTT. It translates to CASTLQNRDLFF. The chain uses TRBV2 and TRBJ1-4, with D perhaps TRBD1 (5 bases). The CDR3 totals 12 residues. Trimming shortened V by 7 bases and J by 15 bases, and 18 bases separated the two germline ends. Looked up from germline, CDR1 is SNHLY and CDR2 is FYNNEI.

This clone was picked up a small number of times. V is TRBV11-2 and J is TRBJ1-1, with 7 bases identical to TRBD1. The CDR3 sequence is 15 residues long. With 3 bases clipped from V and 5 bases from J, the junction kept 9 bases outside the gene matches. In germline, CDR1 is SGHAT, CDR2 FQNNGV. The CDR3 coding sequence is TGTGCCAGCAGCTTCGGGGACAGAGGCGGGACTGAAGCTTTCTTT. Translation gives CASSFGDRGGTEAFF.

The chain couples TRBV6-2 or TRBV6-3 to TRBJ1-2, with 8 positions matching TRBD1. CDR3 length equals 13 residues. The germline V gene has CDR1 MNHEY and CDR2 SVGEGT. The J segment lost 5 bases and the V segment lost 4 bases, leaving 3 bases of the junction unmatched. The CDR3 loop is CASSWGQEYGYTF. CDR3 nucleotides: TGTGCCAGCAGTTGGGGACAGGAATATGGCTACACCTTC.